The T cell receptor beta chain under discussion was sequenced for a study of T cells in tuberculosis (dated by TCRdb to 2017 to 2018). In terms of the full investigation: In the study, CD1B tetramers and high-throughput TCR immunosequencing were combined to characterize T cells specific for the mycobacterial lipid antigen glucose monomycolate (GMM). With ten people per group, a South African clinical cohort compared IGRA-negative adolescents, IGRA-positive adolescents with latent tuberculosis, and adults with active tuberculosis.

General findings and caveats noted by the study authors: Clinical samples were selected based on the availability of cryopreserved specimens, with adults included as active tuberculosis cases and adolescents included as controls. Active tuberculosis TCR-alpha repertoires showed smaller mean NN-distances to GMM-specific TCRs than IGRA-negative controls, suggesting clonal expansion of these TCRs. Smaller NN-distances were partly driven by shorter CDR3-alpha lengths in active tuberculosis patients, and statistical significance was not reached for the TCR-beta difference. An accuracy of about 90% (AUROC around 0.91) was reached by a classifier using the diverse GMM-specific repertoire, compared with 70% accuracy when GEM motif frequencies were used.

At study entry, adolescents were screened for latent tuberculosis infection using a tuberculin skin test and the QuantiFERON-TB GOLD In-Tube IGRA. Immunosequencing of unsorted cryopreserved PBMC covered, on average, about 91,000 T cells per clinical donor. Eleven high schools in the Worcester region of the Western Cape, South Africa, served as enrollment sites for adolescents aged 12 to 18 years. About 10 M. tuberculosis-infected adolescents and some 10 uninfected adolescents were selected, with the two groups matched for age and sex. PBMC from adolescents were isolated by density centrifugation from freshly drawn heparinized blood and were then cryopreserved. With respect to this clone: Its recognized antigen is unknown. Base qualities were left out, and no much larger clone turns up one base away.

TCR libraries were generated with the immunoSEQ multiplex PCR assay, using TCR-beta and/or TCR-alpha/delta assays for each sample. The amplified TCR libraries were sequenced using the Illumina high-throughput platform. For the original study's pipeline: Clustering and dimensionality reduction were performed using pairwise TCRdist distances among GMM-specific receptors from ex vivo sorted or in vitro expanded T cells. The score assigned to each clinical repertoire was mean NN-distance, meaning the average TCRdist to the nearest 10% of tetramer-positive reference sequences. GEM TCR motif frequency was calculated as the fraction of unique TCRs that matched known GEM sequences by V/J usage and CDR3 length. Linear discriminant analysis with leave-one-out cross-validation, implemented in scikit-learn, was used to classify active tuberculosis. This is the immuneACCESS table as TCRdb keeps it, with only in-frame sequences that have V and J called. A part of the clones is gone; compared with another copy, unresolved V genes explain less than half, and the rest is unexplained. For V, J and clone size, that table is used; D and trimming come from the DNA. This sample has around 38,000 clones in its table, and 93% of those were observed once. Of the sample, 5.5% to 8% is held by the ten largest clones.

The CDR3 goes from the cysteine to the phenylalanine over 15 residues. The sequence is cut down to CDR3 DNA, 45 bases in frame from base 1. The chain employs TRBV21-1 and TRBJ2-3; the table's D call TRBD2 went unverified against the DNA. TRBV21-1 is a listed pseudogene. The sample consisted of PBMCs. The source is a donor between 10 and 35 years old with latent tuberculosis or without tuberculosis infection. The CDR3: CASSKETPGEDTQYF. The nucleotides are TGTGCCAGCAGCAAAGAAACCCCTGGGGAGGATACGCAGTATTTT.